This TCR beta chain was sequenced in a study of T-cell memory formation after mild COVID-19. Across the whole study: TCR clusters showed largely donor specificity. The study's findings and limits: Cross-reactive memory apparently joined, as some responding clones appeared in pre-infection memory. Shrinking CD4+ clones resided mostly in CM and EM, and CD8+ ones in EMRA.

In regard to this clonotype: The antigen is unknown.

cDNA libraries for TCR alpha and TCR beta, carrying sample barcodes and UMIs, came from 5'RACE with constant-segment primers. Via MiXCR, TCRdb re-called the 5' RACE reads, giving one row per CDR3 protein. This table holds some 130,000 distinct CDR3 sequences, approximately 25% found once. V was clipped by 1 base and J by 6 bases, with 10 bases between them. The CDR3 has 13 residues. The germline CDR1 and CDR2 sequences are MGHRA and YSYEKL. This receptor was identified in an adult woman who had mild COVID-19 (a few samples of this study predate the infection). Cell type and time point are not known. This chain links TRBV4-1 with TRBJ2-7, with D uncertain. The sequencing input was PBMCs or a T cell subset sorted from them (not recorded which). For the CDR3, the DNA is TGCGCCAGCAGCCAAGTGCCGTGGAGCGAGCAGTACTTC. It is translated as CASSQVPWSEQYF.